The rows below give T cell receptor beta chains drawn from one sample of a study of T cells expressing NK-cell markers. TCRdb reanalyzed the 5' RACE reads and collapses them to one entry per CDR3 protein, without DNA. The table for this sample gives approximately 170,000 distinct CDR3 sequences. Specimen: blood T cells: a sorted CD56 or NKG2C T cell subset, CD4+ or CD8+ T cells, or bulk PBMC T cells (not recorded which). The source of these receptors is a man aged 18 to 69 in good health. The CDR3 runs from the conserved cysteine through the conserved F or W. The order of the fields is J gene, V gene, CDR3 length, clone size, CDR3 protein. Clone size appears in some rows only: once, few, many, or a class for an expanded clone.

j_call: TRBJ1-1
v_call: TRBV5-1
cdr3_length: 17
clone_size: .
cdr3_aa: CASSLKGVGFGYTEAFF

j_call: TRBJ2-5
v_call: TRBV24-1
cdr3_length: 15
clone_size: .
cdr3_aa: CATSDRGAAQETQYF

j_call: TRBJ1-2
v_call: TRBV27
cdr3_length: 15
clone_size: .
cdr3_aa: CASSNRDGIFYGYTF

j_call: TRBJ2-1
v_call: TRBV5-5
cdr3_length: 14
clone_size: medium-sized
cdr3_aa: CASSWGTLYNEQFF

j_call: TRBJ1-5
v_call: TRBV28
cdr3_length: 15
clone_size: .
cdr3_aa: CASSFTKTTNQPQHF

j_call: TRBJ2-7
v_call: TRBV5-5
cdr3_length: 12
clone_size: .
cdr3_aa: CASSFQSYEQYF

j_call: TRBJ2-1
v_call: TRBV12-3/TRBV12-4
cdr3_length: 13
clone_size: .
cdr3_aa: CASSLSSVREQFF

j_call: TRBJ2-3
v_call: TRBV4-2
cdr3_length: 19
clone_size: .
cdr3_aa: CASSPPAGTSGGALDTQYF

j_call: TRBJ2-1
v_call: TRBV6-1
cdr3_length: 11
clone_size: .
cdr3_aa: CASRYYNEQFF

j_call: TRBJ2-3
v_call: TRBV4-1
cdr3_length: 14
clone_size: .
cdr3_aa: CASSQVPRTDTQYF

j_call: TRBJ2-3
v_call: TRBV27
cdr3_length: 15
clone_size: .
cdr3_aa: CASKTKDRGRDTQYF

j_call: TRBJ2-3
v_call: TRBV11-2
cdr3_length: 15
clone_size: .
cdr3_aa: CASSLRAGGADTQYF

j_call: TRBJ2-7
v_call: TRBV6-1
cdr3_length: 15
clone_size: .
cdr3_aa: CASSESTGGMDEQYF

j_call: TRBJ2-1
v_call: TRBV27
cdr3_length: 16
clone_size: .
cdr3_aa: CASSPTLRSSYNEQFF

j_call: TRBJ1-1
v_call: TRBV7-9
cdr3_length: 12
clone_size: .
cdr3_aa: CASNTGITEAFF

j_call: TRBJ2-7
v_call: TRBV6-5
cdr3_length: 15
clone_size: .
cdr3_aa: CASSYRDSSSYEQYF

j_call: TRBJ2-2
v_call: TRBV18
cdr3_length: 13
clone_size: .
cdr3_aa: CASSWWNTGELFF

j_call: TRBJ2-2
v_call: TRBV6-4
cdr3_length: 16
clone_size: .
cdr3_aa: CASSEVGGARTGELFF

j_call: TRBJ2-7
v_call: TRBV12-3/TRBV12-4
cdr3_length: 15
clone_size: .
cdr3_aa: CASSPGTGSPIAQYF

j_call: TRBJ2-7
v_call: TRBV5-6
cdr3_length: 15
clone_size: .
cdr3_aa: CASSTGQGNAYEQYF

j_call: TRBJ2-7
v_call: TRBV20-1
cdr3_length: 16
clone_size: .
cdr3_aa: CSAGLAGGGGSYEQYF

j_call: TRBJ1-5
v_call: TRBV2
cdr3_length: 15
clone_size: .
cdr3_aa: CASSEGQGSNQPQHF

j_call: TRBJ2-2
v_call: TRBV16
cdr3_length: 15
clone_size: .
cdr3_aa: CASSQRGTGTGELFF

j_call: TRBJ2-3
v_call: TRBV6-1
cdr3_length: 16
clone_size: .
cdr3_aa: CASSQDSGGTTDTQYF

j_call: TRBJ2-2
v_call: TRBV30
cdr3_length: 18
clone_size: .
cdr3_aa: CAWTDPTAIFLRTGELFF

j_call: TRBJ1-4
v_call: TRBV12-3/TRBV12-4
cdr3_length: 15
clone_size: .
cdr3_aa: CASSLGEGIREKLFF

j_call: TRBJ1-1
v_call: TRBV19
cdr3_length: 13
clone_size: .
cdr3_aa: CASRSQGVTEAFF

j_call: TRBJ1-1
v_call: TRBV7-2
cdr3_length: 16
clone_size: .
cdr3_aa: CASSLVPGLRGYEAFF

j_call: TRBJ2-4
v_call: TRBV27
cdr3_length: 15
clone_size: .
cdr3_aa: CASTPGQGSKNIQYF

j_call: TRBJ1-3
v_call: TRBV12-5
cdr3_length: 11
clone_size: .
cdr3_aa: CASDFWGTIYF

j_call: TRBJ2-3
v_call: TRBV15
cdr3_length: 19
clone_size: .
cdr3_aa: CATSRDLLQGASRADTQYF

j_call: TRBJ1-3
v_call: TRBV7-8
cdr3_length: 16
clone_size: .
cdr3_aa: CASSLAFGATGNTIYF

j_call: TRBJ1-6
v_call: TRBV2
cdr3_length: 13
clone_size: .
cdr3_aa: CASDLGTESPLHF

j_call: TRBJ2-7
v_call: TRBV6-1
cdr3_length: 13
clone_size: .
cdr3_aa: CASNPLGSYEQYF

j_call: TRBJ2-7
v_call: TRBV7-6
cdr3_length: 15
clone_size: .
cdr3_aa: CASSLVTDNSYEQYF

j_call: TRBJ2-7
v_call: TRBV6-1
cdr3_length: 14
clone_size: .
cdr3_aa: CASRRTGKTYEQYF

j_call: TRBJ2-3
v_call: TRBV19
cdr3_length: 15
clone_size: .
cdr3_aa: CASSILGHSTDTQYF

j_call: TRBJ1-1
v_call: TRBV10-3
cdr3_length: 12
clone_size: .
cdr3_aa: CAIGQGNTEAFF

j_call: TRBJ2-1
v_call: TRBV7-8
cdr3_length: 14
clone_size: .
cdr3_aa: CASSLALRDDEQFF

j_call: TRBJ2-1
v_call: TRBV14
cdr3_length: 15
clone_size: .
cdr3_aa: CASSLRRTHYNEQFF

j_call: TRBJ2-1
v_call: TRBV27
cdr3_length: 13
clone_size: .
cdr3_aa: CASSLQLVSEQFF

j_call: TRBJ2-1
v_call: TRBV23-1
cdr3_length: 20
clone_size: .
cdr3_aa: CASSQSLNDKRPEGDNEQFF

j_call: TRBJ2-5
v_call: TRBV27
cdr3_length: 14
clone_size: .
cdr3_aa: CASSGDSPGETQYF

j_call: TRBJ2-7
v_call: TRBV9
cdr3_length: 15
clone_size: .
cdr3_aa: CASSAGGGKTYEQYF

j_call: TRBJ2-1
v_call: TRBV27
cdr3_length: 16
clone_size: .
cdr3_aa: CASSSPTSGSRGEQFF

j_call: TRBJ2-5
v_call: TRBV6-1
cdr3_length: 15
clone_size: .
cdr3_aa: CASSVVLADQETQYF

j_call: TRBJ2-2
v_call: TRBV20-1
cdr3_length: 15
clone_size: .
cdr3_aa: CSAMDRIANTGELFF